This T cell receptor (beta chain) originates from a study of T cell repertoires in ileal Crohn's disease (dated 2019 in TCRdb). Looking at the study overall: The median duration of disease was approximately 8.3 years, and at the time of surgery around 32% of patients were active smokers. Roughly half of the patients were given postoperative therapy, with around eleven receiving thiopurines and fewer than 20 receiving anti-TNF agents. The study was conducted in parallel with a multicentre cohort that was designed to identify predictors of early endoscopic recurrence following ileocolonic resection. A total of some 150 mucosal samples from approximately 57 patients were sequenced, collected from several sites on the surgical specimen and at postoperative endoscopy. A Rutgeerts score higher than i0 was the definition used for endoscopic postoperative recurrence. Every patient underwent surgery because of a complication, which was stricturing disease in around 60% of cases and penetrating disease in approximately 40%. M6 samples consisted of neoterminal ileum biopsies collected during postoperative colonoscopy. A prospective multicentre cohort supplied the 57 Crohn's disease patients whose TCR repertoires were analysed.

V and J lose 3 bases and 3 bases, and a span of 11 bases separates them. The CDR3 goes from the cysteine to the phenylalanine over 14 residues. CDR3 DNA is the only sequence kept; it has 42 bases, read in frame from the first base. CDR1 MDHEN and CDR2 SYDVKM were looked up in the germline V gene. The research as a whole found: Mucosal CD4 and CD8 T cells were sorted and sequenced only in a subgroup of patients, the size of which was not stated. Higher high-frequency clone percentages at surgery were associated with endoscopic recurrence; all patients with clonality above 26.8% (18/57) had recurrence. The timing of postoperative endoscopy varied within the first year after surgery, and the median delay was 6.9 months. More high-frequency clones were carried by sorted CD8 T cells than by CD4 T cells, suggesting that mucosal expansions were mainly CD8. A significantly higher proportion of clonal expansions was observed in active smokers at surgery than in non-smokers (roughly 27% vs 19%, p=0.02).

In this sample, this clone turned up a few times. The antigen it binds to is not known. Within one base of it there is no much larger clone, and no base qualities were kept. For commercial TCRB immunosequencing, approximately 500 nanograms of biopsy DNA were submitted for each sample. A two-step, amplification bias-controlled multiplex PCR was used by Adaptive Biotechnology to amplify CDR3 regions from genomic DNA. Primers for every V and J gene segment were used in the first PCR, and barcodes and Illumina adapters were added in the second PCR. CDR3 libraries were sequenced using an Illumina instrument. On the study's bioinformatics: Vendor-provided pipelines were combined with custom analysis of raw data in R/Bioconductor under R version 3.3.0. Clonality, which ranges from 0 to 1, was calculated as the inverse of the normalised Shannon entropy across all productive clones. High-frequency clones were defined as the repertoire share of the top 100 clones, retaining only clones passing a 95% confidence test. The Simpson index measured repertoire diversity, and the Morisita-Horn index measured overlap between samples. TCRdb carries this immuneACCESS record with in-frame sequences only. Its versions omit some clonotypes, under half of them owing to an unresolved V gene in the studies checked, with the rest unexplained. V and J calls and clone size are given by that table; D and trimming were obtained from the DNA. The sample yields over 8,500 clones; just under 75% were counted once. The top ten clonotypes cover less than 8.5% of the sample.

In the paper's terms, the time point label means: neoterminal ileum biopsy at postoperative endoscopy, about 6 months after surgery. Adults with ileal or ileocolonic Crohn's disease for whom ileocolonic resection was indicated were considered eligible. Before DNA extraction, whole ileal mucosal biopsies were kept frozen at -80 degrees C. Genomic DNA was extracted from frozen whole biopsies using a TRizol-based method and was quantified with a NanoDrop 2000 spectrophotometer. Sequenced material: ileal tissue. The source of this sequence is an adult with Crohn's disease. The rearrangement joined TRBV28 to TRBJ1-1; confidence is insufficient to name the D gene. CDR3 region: CASSFPGRHTEAFF. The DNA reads TGTGCCAGCAGTTTCCCCGGGAGGCACACTGAAGCTTTCTTT.